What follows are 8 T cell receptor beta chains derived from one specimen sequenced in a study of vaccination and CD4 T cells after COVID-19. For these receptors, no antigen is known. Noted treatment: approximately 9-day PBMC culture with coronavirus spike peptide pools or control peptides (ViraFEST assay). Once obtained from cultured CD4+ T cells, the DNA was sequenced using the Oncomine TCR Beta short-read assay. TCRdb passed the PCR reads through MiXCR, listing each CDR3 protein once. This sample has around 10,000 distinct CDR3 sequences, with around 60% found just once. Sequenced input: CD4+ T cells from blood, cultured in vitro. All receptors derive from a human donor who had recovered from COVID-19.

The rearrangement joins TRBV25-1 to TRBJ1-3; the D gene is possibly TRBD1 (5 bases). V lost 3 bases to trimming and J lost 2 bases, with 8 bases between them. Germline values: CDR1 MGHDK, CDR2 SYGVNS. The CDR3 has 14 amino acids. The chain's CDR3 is CASSDFRAGNTIYF. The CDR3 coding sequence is TGTGCCAGCAGTGATTTCAGGGCTGGAAACACCATATATTTT.

The CDR3 sequence is CSVVGGGRETQYF. CDR3 nucleotide sequence: TGCAGCGTTGTAGGAGGGGGGCGGGAGACCCAGTACTTC. The chain combines TRBV29-1 with TRBJ2-5; D tentatively fits TRBD1 or TRBD2 (6 bases each). Germline CDR1 and CDR2: SQVTM and ANQGSEA. The CDR3 sequence is 13 residues long. Trimming took 4 bases from V and 5 from J, leaving 14 bases between them.

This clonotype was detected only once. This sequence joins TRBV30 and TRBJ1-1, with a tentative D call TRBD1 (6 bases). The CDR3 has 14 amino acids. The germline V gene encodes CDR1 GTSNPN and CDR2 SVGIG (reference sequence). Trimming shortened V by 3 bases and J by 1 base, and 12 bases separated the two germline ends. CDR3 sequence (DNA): TGTGCCTGGAGCCCCGACAGGTCGAACACTGAAGCTTTCTTT. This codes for CAWSPDRSNTEAFF.

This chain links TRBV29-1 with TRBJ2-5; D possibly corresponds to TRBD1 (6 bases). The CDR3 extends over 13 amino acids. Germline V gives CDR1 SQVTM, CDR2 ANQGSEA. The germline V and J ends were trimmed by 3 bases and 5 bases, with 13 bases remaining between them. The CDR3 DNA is TGCAGCGTTGATAGGGGGAGAGGCGAGACCCAGTACTTC. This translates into CSVDRGRGETQYF.

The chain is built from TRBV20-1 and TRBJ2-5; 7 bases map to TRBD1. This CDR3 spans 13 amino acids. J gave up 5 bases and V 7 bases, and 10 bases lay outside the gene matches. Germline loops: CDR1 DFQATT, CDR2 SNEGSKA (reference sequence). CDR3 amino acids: CSVDREGRETQYF. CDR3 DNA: TGCAGTGTTGACAGGGAAGGCAGGGAGACCCAGTACTTC.

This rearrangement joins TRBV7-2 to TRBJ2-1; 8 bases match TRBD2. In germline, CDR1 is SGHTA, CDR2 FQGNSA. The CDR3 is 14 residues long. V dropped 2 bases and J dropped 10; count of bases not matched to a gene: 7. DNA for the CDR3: TGTGCCAGCAGCTTACCTCTCGGGGGGGTCGAGCAGTTCTTC. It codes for CASSLPLGGVEQFF. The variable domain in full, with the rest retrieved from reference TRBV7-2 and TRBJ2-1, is GAGVSQSPSNKVTEKGKDVELRCDPISGHTALYWYRQSLGQGLEFLIYFQGNSAPDKSGLPSDRFSAERTGGSVSTLTIQRTQQEDSAVYLCASSLPLGGVEQFFGPGTRLTVL.

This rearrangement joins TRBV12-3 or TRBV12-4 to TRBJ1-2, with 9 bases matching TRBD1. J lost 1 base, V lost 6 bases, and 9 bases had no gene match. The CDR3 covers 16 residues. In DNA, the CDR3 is TGTGCCAGCAGCCCCACAGGGGGCCGGATTAACTATGGCTACACCTTC. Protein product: CASSPTGGRINYGYTF.

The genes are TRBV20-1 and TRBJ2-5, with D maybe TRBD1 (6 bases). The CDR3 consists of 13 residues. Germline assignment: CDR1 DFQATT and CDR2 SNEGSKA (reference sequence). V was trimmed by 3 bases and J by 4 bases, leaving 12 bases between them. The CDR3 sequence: CSASLQGGETQYF. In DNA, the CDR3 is TGCAGTGCTAGCCTACAGGGCGGAGAGACCCAGTACTTC.